This TCR beta chain derives from a study of OX40 agonist ivuxolimab in advanced cancers. Study information: Cohort: 75% to 90% men, mean age approximately 66, aged about 20 to 80. The study's findings and limits: CD4+ and CD8+ blood T cells expanded clonally by week 6 at 0.1 to 3.0 mg/kg.

Repertoires were generated with immunoSEQ multiplex PCR, while TCRdb's copy carries only in-frame clones and drops some. The sample contains tens of thousands of clones, over 80% of which appear only once. The ends lost 7 bases at V and 3 bases at J; junction bases unmatched: 8. This CDR3 comprises 15 residues. CDR1 and CDR2 (germline): MNHNS, SASEGT. As to this clone: Its antigen remains unidentified.

The chain joins TRBV6-1 to TRBJ1-2; TRBD1 agrees at 10 bases. The sample consisted of CD4+ or CD8+ T cells sorted from blood, taken in a trial of the OX40 agonist ivuxolimab. The sequence was collected from an adult with an advanced solid tumor such as melanoma, head and neck, liver or kidney cancer. CDR3 sequence: CASTQGGQGYYGYTF. In DNA, the CDR3 is TGTGCCAGCACCCAAGGGGGACAGGGGTACTATGGCTACACCTTC.